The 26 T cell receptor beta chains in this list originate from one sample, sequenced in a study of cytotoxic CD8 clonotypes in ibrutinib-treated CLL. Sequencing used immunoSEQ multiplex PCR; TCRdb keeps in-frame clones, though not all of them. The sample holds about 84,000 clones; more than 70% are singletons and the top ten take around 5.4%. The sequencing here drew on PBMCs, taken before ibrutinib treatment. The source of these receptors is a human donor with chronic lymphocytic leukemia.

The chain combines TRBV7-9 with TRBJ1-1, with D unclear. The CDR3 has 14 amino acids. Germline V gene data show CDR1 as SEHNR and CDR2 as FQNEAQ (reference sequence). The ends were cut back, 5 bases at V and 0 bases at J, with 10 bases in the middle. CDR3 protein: CASSIDGMNTEAFF. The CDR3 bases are TGTGCCAGCAGCATAGACGGAATGAACACTGAAGCTTTCTTT.

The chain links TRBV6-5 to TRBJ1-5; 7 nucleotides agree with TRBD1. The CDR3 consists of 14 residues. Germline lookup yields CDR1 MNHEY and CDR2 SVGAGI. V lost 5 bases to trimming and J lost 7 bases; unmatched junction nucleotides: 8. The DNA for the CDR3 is TGTGCCAGCAGTCAGGGGGGGGGCGGACAGCCCCAGCATTTT. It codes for CASSQGGGGQPQHF.

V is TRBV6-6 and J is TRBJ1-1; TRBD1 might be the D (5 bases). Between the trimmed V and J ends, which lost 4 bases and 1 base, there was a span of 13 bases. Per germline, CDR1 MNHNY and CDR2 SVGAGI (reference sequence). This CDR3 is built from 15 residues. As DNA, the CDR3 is TGTGCCAGCAGTTCACGGACAAAGGGGAACACTGAAGCTTTCTTT. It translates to CASSSRTKGNTEAFF.

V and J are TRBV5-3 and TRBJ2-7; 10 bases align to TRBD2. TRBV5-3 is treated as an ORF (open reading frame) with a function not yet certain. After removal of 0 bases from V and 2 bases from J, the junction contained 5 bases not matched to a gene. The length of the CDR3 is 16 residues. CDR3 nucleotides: TGTGCCAGAAGCTTGGGACTAGCGGGCACACCCTACGAGCAGTACTTC. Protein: CARSLGLAGTPYEQYF.

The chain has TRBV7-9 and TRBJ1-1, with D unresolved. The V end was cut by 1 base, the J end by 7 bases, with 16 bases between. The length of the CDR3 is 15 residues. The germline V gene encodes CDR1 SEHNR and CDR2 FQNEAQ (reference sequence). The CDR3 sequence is CASSLVLSGYYEAFF. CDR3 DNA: TGTGCCAGCAGCTTAGTCCTCTCGGGTTATTATGAAGCTTTCTTT.

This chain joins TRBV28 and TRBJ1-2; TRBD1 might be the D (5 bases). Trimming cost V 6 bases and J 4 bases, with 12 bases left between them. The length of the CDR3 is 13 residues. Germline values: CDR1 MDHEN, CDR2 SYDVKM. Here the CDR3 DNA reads TGTGCCAGCAGCCAGGGCTACCTCTATGGCTACACCTTC. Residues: CASSQGYLYGYTF.

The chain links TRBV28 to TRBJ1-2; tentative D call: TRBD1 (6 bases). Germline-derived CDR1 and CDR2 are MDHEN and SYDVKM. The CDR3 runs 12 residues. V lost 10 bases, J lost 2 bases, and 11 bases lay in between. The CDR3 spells CATRQGNYGYTF. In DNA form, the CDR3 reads TGTGCCACCCGTCAGGGGAACTATGGCTACACCTTC.

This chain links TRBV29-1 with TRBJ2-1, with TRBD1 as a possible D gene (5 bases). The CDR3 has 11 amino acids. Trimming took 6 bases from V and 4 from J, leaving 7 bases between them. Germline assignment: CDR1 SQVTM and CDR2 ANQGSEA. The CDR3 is CSVDSYNEQFF. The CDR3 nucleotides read TGCAGCGTCGACAGTTACAATGAGCAGTTCTTC.

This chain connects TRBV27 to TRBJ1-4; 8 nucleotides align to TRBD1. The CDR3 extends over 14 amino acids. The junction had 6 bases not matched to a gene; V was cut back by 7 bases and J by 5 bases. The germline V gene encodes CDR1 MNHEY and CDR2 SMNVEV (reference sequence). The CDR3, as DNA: TGTGCCAGCACCCGGACAGGGTTGAATGAAAAACTGTTTTTT. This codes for CASTRTGLNEKLFF. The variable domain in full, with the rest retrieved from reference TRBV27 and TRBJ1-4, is EAQVTQNPRYLITVTGKKLTVTCSQNMNHEYMSWYRQDPGLGLRQIYYSMNVEVTDKGDVPEGYKVSRKEKRNFPLILESPSPNQTSLYFCASTRTGLNEKLFFGSGTQLSVL.

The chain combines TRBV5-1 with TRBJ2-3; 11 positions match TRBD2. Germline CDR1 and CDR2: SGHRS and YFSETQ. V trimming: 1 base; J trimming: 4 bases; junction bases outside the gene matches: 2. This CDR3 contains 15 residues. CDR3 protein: CASSLKLAGADTQYF. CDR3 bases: TGCGCCAGCAGCTTGAAACTAGCGGGAGCAGATACGCAGTATTTT.

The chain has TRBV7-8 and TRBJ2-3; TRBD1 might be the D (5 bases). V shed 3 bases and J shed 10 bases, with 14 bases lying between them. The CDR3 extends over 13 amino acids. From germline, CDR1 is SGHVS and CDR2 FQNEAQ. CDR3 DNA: TGTGCCAGCAGCTTGACATCGCCACAGGCGCAGTATTTT. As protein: CASSLTSPQAQYF.

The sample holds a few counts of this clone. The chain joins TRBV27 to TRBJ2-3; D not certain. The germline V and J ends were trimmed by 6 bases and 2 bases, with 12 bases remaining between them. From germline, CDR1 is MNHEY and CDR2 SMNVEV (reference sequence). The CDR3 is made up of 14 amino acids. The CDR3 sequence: CASRARPNTDTQYF. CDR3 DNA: TGTGCCAGCAGGGCCAGACCAAACACAGATACGCAGTATTTT.

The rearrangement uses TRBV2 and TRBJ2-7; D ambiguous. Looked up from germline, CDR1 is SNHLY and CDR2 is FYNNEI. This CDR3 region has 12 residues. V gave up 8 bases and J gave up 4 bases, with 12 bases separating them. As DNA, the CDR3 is TGTGCCAGCGCTGGGCAGGCGTACGAGCAGTACTTC. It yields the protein CASAGQAYEQYF. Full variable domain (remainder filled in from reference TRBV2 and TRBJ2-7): EPEVTQTPSHQVTQMGQEVILRCVPISNHLYFYWYRQILGQKVEFLVSFYNNEISEKSEIFDDQFSVERPDGSNFTLKIRSTKLEDSAMYFCASAGQAYEQYFGPGTRLTVT.

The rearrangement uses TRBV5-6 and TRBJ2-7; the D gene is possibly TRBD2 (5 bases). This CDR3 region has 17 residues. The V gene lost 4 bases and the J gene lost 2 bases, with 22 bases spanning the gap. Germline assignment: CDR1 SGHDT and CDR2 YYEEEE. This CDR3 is CASSLWLGASRTYEQYF. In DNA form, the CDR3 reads TGTGCCAGCAGCCTGTGGTTGGGAGCCAGTAGGACCTACGAGCAGTACTTC.

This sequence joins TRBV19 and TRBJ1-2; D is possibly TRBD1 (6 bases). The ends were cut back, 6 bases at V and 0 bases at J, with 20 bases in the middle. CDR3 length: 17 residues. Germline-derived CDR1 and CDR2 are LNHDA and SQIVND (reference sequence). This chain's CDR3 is CASRPLGAGRANYGYTF. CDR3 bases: TGTGCCAGTAGGCCCCTGGGGGCAGGGCGAGCTAACTATGGCTACACCTTC. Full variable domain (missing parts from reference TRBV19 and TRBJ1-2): DGGITQSPKYLFRKEGQNVTLSCEQNLNHDAMYWYRQDPGQGLRLIYYSQIVNDFQKGDIAEGYSVSREKKESFPLTVTSAQKNPTAFYLCASRPLGAGRANYGYTFGSGTRLTVV.

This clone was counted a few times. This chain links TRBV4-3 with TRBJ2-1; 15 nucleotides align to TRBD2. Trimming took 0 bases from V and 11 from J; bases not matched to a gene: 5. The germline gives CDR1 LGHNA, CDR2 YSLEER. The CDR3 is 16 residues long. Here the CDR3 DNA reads TGCGCCAGCAGCCAAGATCCGGGACTAGCGGGGGGAAAGCAGTTCTTC. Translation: CASSQDPGLAGGKQFF.

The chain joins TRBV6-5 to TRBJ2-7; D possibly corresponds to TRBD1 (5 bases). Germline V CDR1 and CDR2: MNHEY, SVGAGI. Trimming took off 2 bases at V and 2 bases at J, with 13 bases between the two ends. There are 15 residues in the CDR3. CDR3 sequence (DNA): TGTGCCAGCAGTTACCAGCGCAGGGATCCCTACGAGCAGTACTTC. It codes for CASSYQRRDPYEQYF.

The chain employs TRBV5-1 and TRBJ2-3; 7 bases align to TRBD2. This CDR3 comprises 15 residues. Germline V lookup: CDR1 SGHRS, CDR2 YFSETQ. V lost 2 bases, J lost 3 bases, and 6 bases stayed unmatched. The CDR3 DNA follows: TGCGCCAGCAGCTTCCTAAGGGAGGGTACAGATACGCAGTATTTT. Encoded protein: CASSFLREGTDTQYF.

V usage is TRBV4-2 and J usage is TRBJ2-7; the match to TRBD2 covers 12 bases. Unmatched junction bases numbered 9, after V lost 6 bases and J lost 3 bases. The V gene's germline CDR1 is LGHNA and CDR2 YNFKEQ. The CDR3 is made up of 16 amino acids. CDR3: CASSASTGLAGYEQYF. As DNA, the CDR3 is TGTGCCAGCAGTGCAAGCACGGGACTAGCGGGCTACGAGCAGTACTTC.

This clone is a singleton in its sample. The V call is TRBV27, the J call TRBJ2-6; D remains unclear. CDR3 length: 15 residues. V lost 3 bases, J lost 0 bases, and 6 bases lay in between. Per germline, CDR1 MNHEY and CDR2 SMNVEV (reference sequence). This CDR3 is CASSFWSSGANVLTF. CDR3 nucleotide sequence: TGTGCCAGCAGTTTTTGGTCCTCTGGGGCCAACGTCCTGACTTTC.

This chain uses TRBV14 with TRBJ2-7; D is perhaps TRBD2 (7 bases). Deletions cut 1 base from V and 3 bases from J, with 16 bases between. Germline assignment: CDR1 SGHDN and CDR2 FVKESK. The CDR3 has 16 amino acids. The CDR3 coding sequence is TGTGCCAGCAGCCAAGCGGGGGGCCGGGCTTACTACGAGCAGTACTTC. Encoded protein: CASSQAGGRAYYEQYF. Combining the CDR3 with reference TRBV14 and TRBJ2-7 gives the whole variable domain EAGVTQFPSHSVIEKGQTVTLRCDPISGHDNLYWYRRVMGKEIKFLLHFVKESKQDESGMPNNRFLAERTGGTYSTLKVQPAELEDSGVYFCASSQAGGRAYYEQYFGPGTRLTVT.

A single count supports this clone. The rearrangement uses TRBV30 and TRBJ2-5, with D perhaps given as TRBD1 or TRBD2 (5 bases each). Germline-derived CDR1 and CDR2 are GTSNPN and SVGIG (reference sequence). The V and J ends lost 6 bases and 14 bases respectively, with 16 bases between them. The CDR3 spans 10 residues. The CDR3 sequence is CACKGTGPYF. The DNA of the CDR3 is TGTGCCTGCAAAGGGACCGGGCCTTACTTC.

CDR3 bases: TGCGCCAGCAGCCGGACTAGCGGGAGGTATGAGCAGTTCTTC. This codes for CASSRTSGRYEQFF. This sequence joins TRBV5-1 and TRBJ2-1; the match to TRBD2 covers 14 bases. V shed 4 bases, J shed 8 bases, and the junction held 2 bases outside the gene matches. The CDR3 has 14 amino acids. Germline V gene data show CDR1 as SGHRS and CDR2 as YFSETQ.

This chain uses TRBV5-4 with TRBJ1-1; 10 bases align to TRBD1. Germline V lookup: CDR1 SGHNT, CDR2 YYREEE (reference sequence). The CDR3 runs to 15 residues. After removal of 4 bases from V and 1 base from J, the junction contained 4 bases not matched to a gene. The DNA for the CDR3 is TGTGCCAGCAGCACCCGGACAGGGGGGAACACTGAAGCTTTCTTT. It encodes CASSTRTGGNTEAFF.

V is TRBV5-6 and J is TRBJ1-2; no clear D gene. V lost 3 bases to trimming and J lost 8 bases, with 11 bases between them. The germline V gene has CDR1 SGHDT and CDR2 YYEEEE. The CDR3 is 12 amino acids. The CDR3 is CASSYASQGYTF. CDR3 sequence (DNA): TGTGCCAGCAGCTACGCCTCTCAAGGCTACACCTTC.

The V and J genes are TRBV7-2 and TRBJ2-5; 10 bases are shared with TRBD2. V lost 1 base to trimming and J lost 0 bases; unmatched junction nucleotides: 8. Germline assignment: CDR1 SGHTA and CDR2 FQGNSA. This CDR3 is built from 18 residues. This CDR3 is CASSLGTSGIPYQETQYF. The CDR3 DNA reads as TGTGCCAGCAGCTTAGGTACTAGCGGGATACCATACCAAGAGACCCAGTACTTC.